Shown below are 20 T cell receptor beta chains from a single sample sequenced in a study of Graves' ophthalmopathy and Graves' hyperthyroidism. Transcripts of RNA were the source for amplifying TCR beta CDR3 regions. Second-round multiplex PCR followed a first-round RT-PCR using HTBI primers. TCRdb reprocessed the multiplex PCR reads with MiXCR, giving one entry per CDR3 protein. The table includes 400,000 or so distinct CDR3 sequences, roughly 15% detected once. The sequenced sample consisted of peripheral blood. All receptors come from a woman aged 18 to 35 with stable Graves' hyperthyroidism.

This clonotype has just a few counts. V and J are TRBV14 and TRBJ2-2; possible D gene TRBD2, 6 bases. The length of the CDR3 is 14 residues. The ends were cut back, 7 bases at V and 3 bases at J, with 12 bases in the middle. Per germline, CDR1 SGHDN and CDR2 FVKESK. The CDR3 region has the DNA TGTGCCAGCAATCGCGGGATCCACACCGGGGAGCTGTTTTTT. Protein sequence: CASNRGIHTGELFF.

This clonotype was counted only a few times. A much bigger clone sits one base away, suggesting this may be a read error. The chain employs TRBV6-1 and TRBJ2-5; 11 positions agree with TRBD2. The CDR3 runs 16 residues. Germline V gene sequence: CDR1 MNHNS, CDR2 SASEGT. The CDR3: CASSKSGLADQETQHF. As DNA, the CDR3 is TGTGCCAGCAGTAAGTCGGGACTAGCGGACCAAGAGACCCAGCACTTC.

In this sample, this clonotype turned up many times. This chain connects TRBV6-5 to TRBJ2-7, with D perhaps matching TRBD1 (6 bases). Germline lookup yields CDR1 MNHEY and CDR2 SVGAGI. The CDR3 is 12 residues long. Between the trimmed V and J ends, which lost 6 bases and 5 bases, there was a span of 11 bases. The chain's CDR3 is CASRHRVHEQYF. In DNA form, the CDR3 reads TGTGCCAGCAGGCACAGGGTCCACGAGCAGTACTTC.

This clonotype occurred a few times. This rearrangement joins TRBV4-1 to TRBJ1-2; TRBD1 agrees at 11 bases. J was trimmed by 3 bases and V by 1 base; bases with no gene match: 10. CDR1 is MGHRA, CDR2 YSYEKL, per germline. This CDR3 contains 18 residues. CDR3 sequence: CASSQGSRDRGTDYGYTF. The CDR3 coding sequence is TGCGCCAGCAGCCAAGGTTCCCGGGACAGGGGGACGGACTATGGCTACACCTTC.

This clonotype was counted at least ten times. The genes are TRBV12-5 and TRBJ1-3; 8 positions match TRBD1. The germline gives CDR1 LGHNT, CDR2 FRNRAP. The CDR3 contains 16 residues. The V gene end was trimmed by 0 bases and the J gene end by 1 base; junction bases not matched to a gene: 2. The CDR3, as DNA: TGTGCTAGTGGTTTGGTACAGGGGGTGTCTGGAAACACCATATATTTT. Protein: CASGLVQGVSGNTIYF. Together with reference TRBV12-5 and TRBJ1-3, the CDR3 gives the full variable domain: DARVTQTPRHKVTEMGQEVTMRCQPILGHNTVFWYRQTMMQGLELLAYFRNRAPLDDSGMPKDRFSAEMPDATLATLKIQPSEPRDSAVYFCASGLVQGVSGNTIYFGEGSWLTVV.

This clonotype has at least ten counts. V usage is TRBV7-6 and J usage is TRBJ1-1, with 7 bases that match TRBD1. V lost 6 bases to trimming and J lost 0 bases; unmatched junction nucleotides: 10. The V gene's germline CDR1 is SGHVS and CDR2 FNYEAQ. This CDR3 region has 16 residues. The CDR3 DNA is TGTGCCAGCAGTGCCTCCACAGGGGCAATGAACACTGAAGCTTTCTTT. This codes for CASSASTGAMNTEAFF.

DNA for the CDR3: TGTGCCAGCAGTACTTCCAGGCACGGGCGAACAGAAGCTTTCTTT. Its translation is CASSTSRHGRTEAFF. The gene calls are TRBV6-5 and TRBJ1-1; D uncertain. Germline V CDR1 and CDR2: MNHEY, SVGAGI. V lost 5 bases, J lost 8 bases, and 21 bases lay in between. The length of the CDR3 is 15 residues.

At least ten counts were recorded for this clonotype. The J gene is TRBJ1-1, the V gene TRBV28, with D uncertain. This CDR3 spans 15 amino acids. The germline CDR1 and CDR2 sequences are MDHEN and SYDVKM. Trimming pared 2 bases from V and 6 bases from J, leaving 16 bases between. The DNA of the CDR3 is TGTGCCAGCAGTTTAATCCGAAAGGTGCCCTCTGAAGCTTTCTTT. This gives the protein CASSLIRKVPSEAFF.

This clonotype was seen at least ten times. CDR3: CASSLVRNSYEQYF. CDR3 DNA: TGTGCCAGCAGCCTCGTACGGAACTCCTACGAGCAGTACTTC. V and J are TRBV5-5 and TRBJ2-7; no clear D. V lost 4 bases and J lost 0, with 11 bases in between. This CDR3 has 14 residues. Germline V gene sequence: CDR1 SGHKS, CDR2 YYEKEE (reference sequence).

This clonotype appeared many times. The chain is built from TRBV5-1 and TRBJ1-2; D not resolved. Germline CDR1 and CDR2: SGHRS and YFSETQ. This CDR3 contains 15 residues. The V and J ends lost 0 bases and 4 bases respectively, with 13 bases between them. CDR3 loop: CASSLGLVDLYGYTF. The CDR3 DNA follows: TGCGCCAGCAGCTTGGGCCTCGTAGACCTCTATGGCTACACCTTC.

This clonotype was picked up many times. The rearrangement joins TRBV6-2 or TRBV6-3 to TRBJ2-2; 7 nucleotides agree with TRBD2. This CDR3 spans 16 amino acids. Germline V CDR1 and CDR2: MNHEY, SVGEGT. Trimming cost V 11 bases and J 0 bases; bases outside gene matches: 12. The CDR3 loop is CAGGVRGRANTGELFF. The CDR3 DNA reads TGTGCCGGGGGGGTTCGTGGCAGGGCGAACACCGGGGAGCTGTTTTTT.

This clonotype was counted many times. J is TRBJ1-1 and V is TRBV19; D unclear. The CDR3 consists of 12 residues. CDR1 is LNHDA, CDR2 SQIVND, per germline (reference sequence). With 3 bases removed from V and 4 bases from J, the gap between germline ends came to 6 bases. The CDR3 is CASSMGITEAFF. The CDR3 DNA reads as TGTGCCAGTAGTATGGGCATCACTGAAGCTTTCTTT.

This clonotype was seen at least ten times. The chain employs TRBV18 and TRBJ1-5; 8 bases align to TRBD1. This CDR3 spans 16 amino acids. V shed 3 bases and J 1 base; nucleotides not matched to a gene: 5. Germline CDR1 is KGHSH and CDR2 is LQKENI. The CDR3 DNA is TGTGCCAGCTCACCCACAGGGGGGATAAGCAATCAGCCCCAGCATTTT. It encodes CASSPTGGISNQPQHF.

This clonotype was seen repeatedly, ten times or more. The chain carries TRBV7-9 and TRBJ1-1; D gene unclear. Trimming stripped 11 bases from V and 4 bases from J, with 14 bases between. Germline V gene lookup returns CDR1 SEHNR and CDR2 FQNEAQ (reference sequence). The CDR3 is made up of 12 amino acids. The CDR3 reads CAGYPWITEAFF. Written as DNA, the CDR3 is TGTGCCGGTTATCCATGGATCACTGAAGCTTTCTTT.

In this sample, this clonotype turned up many times. The chain carries TRBV29-1 and TRBJ1-2, with D maybe TRBD1 (5 bases). In germline, CDR1 is SQVTM, CDR2 ANQGSEA. This CDR3 region has 12 residues. V shed 6 bases and J shed 4 bases, with 12 bases lying between them. The CDR3 DNA reads TGCAGCGTGGCAGGAGGGGCCTATGGCTACACCTTC. It encodes CSVAGGAYGYTF.

The gene calls are TRBV4-1 and TRBJ2-2; no clear D. With 1 base removed from V and 3 bases from J, the gap between germline ends came to 9 bases. The CDR3 runs to 15 residues. The V gene's germline CDR1 is MGHRA and CDR2 YSYEKL. CDR3 in amino acids: CASSQGWQYTGELFF. CDR3 bases: TGCGCCAGCAGCCAAGGCTGGCAGTACACCGGGGAGCTGTTTTTT.

Many counts were recorded for this clonotype. The CDR3 spells CATRDSPGETQYF. The CDR3 DNA reads TGTGCCACCAGAGACAGCCCGGGGGAGACCCAGTACTTC. The rearrangement uses TRBV24-1 and TRBJ2-5; D could derive from TRBD1 or TRBD2 (5 bases each). V was clipped by 7 bases and J by 5 bases, with 13 bases between them. CDR3 size: 13 residues. Germline assignment: CDR1 KGHDR and CDR2 SFDVKD.

In its sample, this clonotype was seen many times. The chain joins TRBV12-3 or TRBV12-4 to TRBJ1-6; possible D gene TRBD1, 5 bases. The V end was cut by 5 bases, the J end by 3 bases, with 8 bases between. The CDR3 is made up of 14 amino acids. CDR3 DNA sequence: TGTGCCAGCAGTGTCCAGGGCTATAATTCACCCCTCCACTTT. It yields the protein CASSVQGYNSPLHF.

This clonotype was counted between two and nine times. The chain couples TRBV6-1 to TRBJ2-7; 7 nucleotides line up with TRBD1. Looked up from germline, CDR1 is MNHNS and CDR2 is SASEGT. V shed 4 bases and J 9 bases; nucleotides not matched to a gene: 21. The CDR3 has 17 residues. The CDR3 DNA is TGTGCCAGCAGTGGCCCCCTAGCAACAGGGGAAAGGAGTGGGCAGTACTTC. It codes for CASSGPLATGERSGQYF.

This clonotype was counted ten times or more. The rearrangement uses TRBV20-1 and TRBJ2-5; TRBD1 or TRBD2 may be the D gene (5 bases each). The germline CDR1 and CDR2 sequences are DFQATT and SNEGSKA (reference sequence). Trimming removed 2 bases at V and 3 bases at J, with 13 bases between. The CDR3 is 14 amino acids. The DNA of the CDR3 is TGCAGTGCTAGATCGGGGCTGGCGAAAGAGACCCAGTACTTC. Translation gives CSARSGLAKETQYF.